What follows is one TCR beta chain and its context. This entry comes from a study of T cell changes during pregnancy in multiple sclerosis. Sequencing was performed with immunoSEQ multiplex PCR; in TCRdb, only in-frame clones are kept and a portion is missing. The sample records 50,000 to 70,000 clones, more than 90% being singletons. The receptor was isolated from a female donor with multiple sclerosis, enrolled in a pregnancy study. The specimen comprised peripheral blood, sampled in the second trimester of pregnancy.

In DNA, the CDR3 is TGTGCCAGCAGCTTAGGGGGGGGTCTCAATGAGCAGTTCTTC. It specifies CASSLGGGLNEQFF. The chain couples TRBV11-2 to TRBJ2-1, with 7 positions matching TRBD2. V was pared by 1 base and J by 6 bases, with 3 bases of the junction left unmatched. CDR3 size: 14 residues. The germline V gene has CDR1 SGHAT and CDR2 FQNNGV.